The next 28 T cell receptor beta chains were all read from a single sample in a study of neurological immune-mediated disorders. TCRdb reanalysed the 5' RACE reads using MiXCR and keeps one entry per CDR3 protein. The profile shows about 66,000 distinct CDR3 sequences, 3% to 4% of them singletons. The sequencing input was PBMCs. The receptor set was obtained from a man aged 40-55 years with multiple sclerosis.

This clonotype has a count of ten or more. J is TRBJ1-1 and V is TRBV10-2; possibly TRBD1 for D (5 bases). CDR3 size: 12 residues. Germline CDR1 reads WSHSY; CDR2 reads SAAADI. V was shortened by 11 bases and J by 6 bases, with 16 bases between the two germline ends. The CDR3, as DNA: TGCGCCGCGGGACCTCGGATCTCTGAAGCTTTCTTT. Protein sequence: CAAGPRISEAFF.

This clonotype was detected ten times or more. CDR3 loop: CASSIHRDHTEAFF. The CDR3 bases are TGTGCCAGCAGCATACACCGAGACCACACTGAAGCTTTCTTT. The chain combines TRBV7-9 with TRBJ1-1, with unresolved D. CDR3 length: 14 residues. V lost 5 bases to trimming and J lost 3 bases, with 13 bases between them. Germline V lookup: CDR1 SEHNR, CDR2 FQNEAQ (reference sequence).

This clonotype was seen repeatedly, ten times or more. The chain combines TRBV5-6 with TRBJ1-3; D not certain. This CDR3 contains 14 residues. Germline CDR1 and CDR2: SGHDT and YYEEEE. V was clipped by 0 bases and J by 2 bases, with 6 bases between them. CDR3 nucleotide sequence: TGTGCCAGCAGCTTGGGATACGCTGGAAACACCATATATTTT. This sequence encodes CASSLGYAGNTIYF. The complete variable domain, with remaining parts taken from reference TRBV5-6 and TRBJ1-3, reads DAGVTQSPTHLIKTRGQQVTLRCSPKSGHDTVSWYQQALGQGPQFIFQYYEEEERQRGNFPDRFSGHQFPNYSSELNVNALLLGDSALYLCASSLGYAGNTIYFGEGSWLTVV.

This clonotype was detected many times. CDR3 DNA: TGCGCCAGCAGCCCTCAGACAGGGACCGGCGGGTATGGCTACACCTTC. The encoded protein is CASSPQTGTGGYGYTF. The chain couples TRBV5-1 to TRBJ1-2; 7 positions match TRBD1. V trimming: 4 bases; J trimming: 5 bases; junction bases outside the gene matches: 14. The CDR3 spans 16 residues. CDR1 and CDR2 (germline): SGHRS, YFSETQ.

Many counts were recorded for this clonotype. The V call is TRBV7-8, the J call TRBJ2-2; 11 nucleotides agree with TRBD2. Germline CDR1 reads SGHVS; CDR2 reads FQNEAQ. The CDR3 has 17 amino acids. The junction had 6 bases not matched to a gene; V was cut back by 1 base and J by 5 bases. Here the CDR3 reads CASSLVGTSGSTGELFF. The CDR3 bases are TGTGCCAGCAGCTTAGTAGGCACTAGCGGGAGTACCGGGGAGCTGTTTTTT.

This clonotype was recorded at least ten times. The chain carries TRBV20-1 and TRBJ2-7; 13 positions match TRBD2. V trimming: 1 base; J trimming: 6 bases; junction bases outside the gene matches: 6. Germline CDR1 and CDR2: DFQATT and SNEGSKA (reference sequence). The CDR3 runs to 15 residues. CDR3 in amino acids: CSARAGTSGNSEQYF. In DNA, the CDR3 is TGCAGTGCTAGAGCCGGGACTAGCGGGAACTCCGAGCAGTACTTC.

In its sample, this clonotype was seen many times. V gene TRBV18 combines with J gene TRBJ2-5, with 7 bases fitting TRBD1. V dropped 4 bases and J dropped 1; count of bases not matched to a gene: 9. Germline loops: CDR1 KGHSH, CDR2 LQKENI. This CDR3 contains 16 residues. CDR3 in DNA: TGTGCCAGCTCACTCTTAGGAGGACAGGCCCAAGAGACCCAGTACTTC. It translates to CASSLLGGQAQETQYF.

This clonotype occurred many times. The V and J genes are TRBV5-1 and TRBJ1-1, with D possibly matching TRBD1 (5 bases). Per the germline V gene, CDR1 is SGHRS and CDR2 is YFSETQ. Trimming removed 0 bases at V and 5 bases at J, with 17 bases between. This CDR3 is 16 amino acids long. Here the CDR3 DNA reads TGCGCCAGCAGCTTGGAAGGAGCCTTGGAGGGGACTGAAGCTTTCTTT. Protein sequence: CASSLEGALEGTEAFF.

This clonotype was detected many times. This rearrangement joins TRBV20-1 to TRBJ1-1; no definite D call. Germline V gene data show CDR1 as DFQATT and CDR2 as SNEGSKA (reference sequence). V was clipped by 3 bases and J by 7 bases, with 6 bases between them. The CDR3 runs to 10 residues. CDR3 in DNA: TGCAGTGCTAGGTGGGTTGAAGCTTTCTTT. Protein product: CSARWVEAFF.

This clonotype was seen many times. CDR3 bases: TGCGCCAGCTCTCAACAGGGGGTGAGAGGAGAGACCCAGTACTTC. Translation: CASSQQGVRGETQYF. The chain couples TRBV5-1 to TRBJ2-5; TRBD1 aligns across 8 bases. The CDR3 is 15 residues long. Trimming cost V 7 bases and J 4 bases; bases outside gene matches: 12. Germline assignment: CDR1 SGHRS and CDR2 YFSETQ.

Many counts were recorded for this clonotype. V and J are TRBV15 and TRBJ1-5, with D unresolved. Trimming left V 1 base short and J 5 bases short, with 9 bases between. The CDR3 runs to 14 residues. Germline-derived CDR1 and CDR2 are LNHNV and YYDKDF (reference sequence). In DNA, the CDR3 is TGTGCCACCAGCAGAGGTGTTTTGCATCAGCCCCAGCATTTT. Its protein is CATSRGVLHQPQHF.

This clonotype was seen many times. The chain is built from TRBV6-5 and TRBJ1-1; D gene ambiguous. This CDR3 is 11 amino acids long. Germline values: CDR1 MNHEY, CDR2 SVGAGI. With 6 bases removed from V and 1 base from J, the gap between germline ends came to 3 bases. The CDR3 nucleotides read TGTGCCAGCAGGGAGAACACTGAAGCTTTCTTT. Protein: CASRENTEAFF.

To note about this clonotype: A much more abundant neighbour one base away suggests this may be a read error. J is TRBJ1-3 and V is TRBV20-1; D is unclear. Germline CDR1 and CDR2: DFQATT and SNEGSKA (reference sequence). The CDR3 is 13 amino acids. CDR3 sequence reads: CSATGLSGKTIYF. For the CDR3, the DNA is TGCAGTGCTACGGGTCTCTCTGGAAAAACCATATATTTT.

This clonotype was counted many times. The CDR3 nucleotides read TGTGCCAGCTCACCCCAGGGTGGCAATCAGCCCCAGCATTTT. This sequence encodes CASSPQGGNQPQHF. V is TRBV18 and J is TRBJ1-5; TRBD1 is a possible D gene (5 bases). The CDR3 covers 14 residues. V was clipped by 3 bases and J by 2 bases, with 8 bases between them. Germline CDR1 and CDR2: KGHSH and LQKENI.

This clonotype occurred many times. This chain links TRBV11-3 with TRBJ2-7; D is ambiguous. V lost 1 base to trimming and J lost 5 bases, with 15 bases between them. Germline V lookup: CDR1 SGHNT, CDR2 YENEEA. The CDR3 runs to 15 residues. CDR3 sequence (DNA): TGTGCCAGCAGCTTAGCGGTTACCGCACGGGACGAGCAGTACTTC. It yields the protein CASSLAVTARDEQYF.

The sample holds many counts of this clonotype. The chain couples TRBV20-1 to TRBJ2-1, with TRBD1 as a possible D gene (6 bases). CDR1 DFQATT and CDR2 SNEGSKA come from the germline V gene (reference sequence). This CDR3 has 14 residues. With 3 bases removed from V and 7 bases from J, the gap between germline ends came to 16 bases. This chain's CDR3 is CSASRPRQGNEQFF. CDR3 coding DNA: TGCAGTGCTAGCCGACCCCGTCAGGGGAATGAGCAGTTCTTC.

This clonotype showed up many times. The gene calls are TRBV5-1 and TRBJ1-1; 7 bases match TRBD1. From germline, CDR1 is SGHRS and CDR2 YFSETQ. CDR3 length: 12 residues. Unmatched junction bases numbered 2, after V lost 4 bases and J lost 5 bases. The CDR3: CASSPTGTEAFF. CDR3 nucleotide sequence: TGCGCCAGCAGCCCGACAGGGACTGAAGCTTTCTTT.

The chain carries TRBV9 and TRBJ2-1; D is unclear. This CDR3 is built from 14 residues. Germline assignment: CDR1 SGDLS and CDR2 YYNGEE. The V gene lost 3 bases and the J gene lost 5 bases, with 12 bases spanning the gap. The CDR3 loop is CASSAAGRNNEQFF. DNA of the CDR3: TGTGCCAGCAGCGCCGCTGGGCGGAACAATGAGCAGTTCTTC.

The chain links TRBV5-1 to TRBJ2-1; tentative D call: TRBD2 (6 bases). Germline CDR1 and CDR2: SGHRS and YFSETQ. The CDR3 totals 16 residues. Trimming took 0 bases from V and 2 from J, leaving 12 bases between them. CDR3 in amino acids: CASSLAGAGTYNEQFF. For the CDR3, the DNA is TGCGCCAGCAGCTTGGCCGGGGCGGGGACCTACAATGAGCAGTTCTTC.

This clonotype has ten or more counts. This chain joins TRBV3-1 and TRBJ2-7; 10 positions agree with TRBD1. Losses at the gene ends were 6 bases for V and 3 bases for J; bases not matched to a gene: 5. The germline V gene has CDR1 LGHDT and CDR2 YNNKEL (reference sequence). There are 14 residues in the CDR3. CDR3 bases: TGTGCCAGCAGGGTCGGGACAGGGGACTACGAGCAGTACTTC. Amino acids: CASRVGTGDYEQYF.

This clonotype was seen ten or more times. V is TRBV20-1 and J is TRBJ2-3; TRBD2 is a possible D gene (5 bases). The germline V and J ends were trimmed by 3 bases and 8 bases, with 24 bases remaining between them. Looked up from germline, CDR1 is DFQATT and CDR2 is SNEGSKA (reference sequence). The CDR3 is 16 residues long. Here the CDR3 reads CSARDPARTPYGTQYF. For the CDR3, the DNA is TGCAGTGCTAGGGACCCAGCCCGGACTCCGTATGGTACGCAGTATTTT.

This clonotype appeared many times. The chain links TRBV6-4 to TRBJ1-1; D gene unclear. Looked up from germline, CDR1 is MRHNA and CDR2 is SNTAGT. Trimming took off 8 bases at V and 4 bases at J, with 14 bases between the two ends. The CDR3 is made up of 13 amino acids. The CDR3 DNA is TGTGCCAGCCTTAGGATCATCCTCACTGAAGCTTTCTTT. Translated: CASLRIILTEAFF.

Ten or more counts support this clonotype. CDR3 DNA sequence: TGTGCCAGCAGCTTAGTAAGAAACACCATATATTTT. It codes for CASSLVRNTIYF. The rearrangement uses TRBV7-2 and TRBJ1-3; no reliable D call. V was clipped by 1 base and J by 5 bases, with 3 bases between them. CDR1 SGHTA and CDR2 FQGNSA come from the germline V gene. The CDR3 is 12 residues long.

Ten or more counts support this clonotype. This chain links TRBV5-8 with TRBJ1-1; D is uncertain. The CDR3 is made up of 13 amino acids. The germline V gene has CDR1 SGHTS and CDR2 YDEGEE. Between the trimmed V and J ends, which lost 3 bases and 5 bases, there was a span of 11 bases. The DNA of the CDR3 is TGTGCCAGCAGCTCCACCCGGCGGACTGAAGCTTTCTTT. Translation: CASSSTRRTEAFF.

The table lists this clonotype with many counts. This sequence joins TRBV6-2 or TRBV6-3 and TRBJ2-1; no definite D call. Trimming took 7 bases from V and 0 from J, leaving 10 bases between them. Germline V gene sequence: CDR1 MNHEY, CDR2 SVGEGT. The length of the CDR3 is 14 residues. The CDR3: CASTPLSSYNEQFF. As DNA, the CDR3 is TGTGCCAGCACCCCACTGAGCTCCTACAATGAGCAGTTCTTC.

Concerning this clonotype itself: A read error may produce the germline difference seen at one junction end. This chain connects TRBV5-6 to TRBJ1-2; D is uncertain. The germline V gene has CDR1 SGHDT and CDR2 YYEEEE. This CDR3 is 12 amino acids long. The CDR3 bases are TGTGACAGCAGCACCGGCGACTATGGCTACACCTTC. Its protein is CDSSTGDYGYTF.

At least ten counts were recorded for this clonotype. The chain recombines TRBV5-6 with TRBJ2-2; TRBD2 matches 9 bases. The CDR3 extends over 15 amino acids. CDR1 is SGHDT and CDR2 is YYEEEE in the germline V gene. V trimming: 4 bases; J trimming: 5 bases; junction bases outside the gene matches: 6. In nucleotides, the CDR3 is TGTGCCAGCAGCAATAGCGGGGGACCAACCGGGGAGCTGTTTTTT. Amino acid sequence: CASSNSGGPTGELFF.

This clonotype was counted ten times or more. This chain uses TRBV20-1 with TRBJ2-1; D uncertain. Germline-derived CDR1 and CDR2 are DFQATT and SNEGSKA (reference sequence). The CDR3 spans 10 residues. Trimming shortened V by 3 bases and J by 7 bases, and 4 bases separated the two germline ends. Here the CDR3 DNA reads TGCAGTGCTAGCGTTAATGAGCAGTTCTTC. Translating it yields CSASVNEQFF.